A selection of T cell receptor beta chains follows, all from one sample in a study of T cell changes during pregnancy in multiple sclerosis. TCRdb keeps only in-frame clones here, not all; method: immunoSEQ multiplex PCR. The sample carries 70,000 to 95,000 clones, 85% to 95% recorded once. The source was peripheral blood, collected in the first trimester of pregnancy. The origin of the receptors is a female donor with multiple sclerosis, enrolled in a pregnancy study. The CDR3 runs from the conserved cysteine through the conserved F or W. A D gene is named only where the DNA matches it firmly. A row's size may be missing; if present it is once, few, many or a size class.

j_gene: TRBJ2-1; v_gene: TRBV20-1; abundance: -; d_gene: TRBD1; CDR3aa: CTQDRHYEQFF; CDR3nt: TGCACCCAGGACAGGCACTATGAGCAGTTCTTC
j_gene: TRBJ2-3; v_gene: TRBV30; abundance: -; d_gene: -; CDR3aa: CAWSVGGASPDTQYF; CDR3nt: TGTGCCTGGAGTGTGGGTGGGGCCAGCCCAGATACGCAGTATTTT
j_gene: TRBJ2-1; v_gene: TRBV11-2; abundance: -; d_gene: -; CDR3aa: CASSFVGRHYNEQFF; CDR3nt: TGTGCCAGCAGCTTTGTGGGGAGACACTACAATGAGCAGTTCTTC
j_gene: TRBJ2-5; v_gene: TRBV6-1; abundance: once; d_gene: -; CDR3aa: CASSEAPGGRETQYF; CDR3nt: TGTGCCAGCAGTGAAGCGCCGGGGGGCCGAGAGACCCAGTACTTC
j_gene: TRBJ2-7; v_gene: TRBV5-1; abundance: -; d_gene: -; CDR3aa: CASSLTQNYEQYF; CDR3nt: TGCGCCAGCAGCTTGACTCAAAACTACGAGCAGTACTTC
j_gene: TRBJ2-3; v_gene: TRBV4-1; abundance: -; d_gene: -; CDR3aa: CASSQGTSWPTDTQYF; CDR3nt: TGCGCCAGCAGCCAGGGTACTAGCTGGCCCACAGATACGCAGTATTTT
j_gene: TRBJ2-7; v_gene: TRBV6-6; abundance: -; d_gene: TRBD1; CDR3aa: CASQTGGRDYEQYF; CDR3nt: TGTGCCAGCCAAACAGGGGGACGCGACTACGAGCAGTACTTC
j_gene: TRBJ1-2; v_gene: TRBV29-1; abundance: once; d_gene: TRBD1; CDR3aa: CSVEDQAGGAGQGYGYTF; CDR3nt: TGCAGCGTTGAAGATCAAGCTGGTGGAGCGGGACAGGGTTATGGCTACACCTTC
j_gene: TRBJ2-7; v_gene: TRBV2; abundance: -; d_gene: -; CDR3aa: CASSTPWSSYEQYF; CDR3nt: TGTGCCAGCAGTACCCCTTGGAGCTCCTACGAGCAGTACTTC
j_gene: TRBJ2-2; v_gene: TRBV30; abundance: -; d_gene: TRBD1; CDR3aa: CAWSGGQVHTGELFF; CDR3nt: TGTGCCTGGAGTGGGGGACAGGTCCACACCGGGGAGCTGTTTTTT
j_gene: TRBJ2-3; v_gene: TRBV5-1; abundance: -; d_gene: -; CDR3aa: CASSLAGTDTQYF; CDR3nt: TGCGCCAGCAGCTTGGCCGGCACAGATACGCAGTATTTT
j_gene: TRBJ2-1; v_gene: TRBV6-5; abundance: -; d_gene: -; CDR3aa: CASSFLQGRSGDEQFF; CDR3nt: TGTGCCAGCAGTTTCCTCCAGGGTAGATCGGGCGATGAGCAGTTCTTC
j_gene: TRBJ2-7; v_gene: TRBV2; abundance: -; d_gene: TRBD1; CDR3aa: CASSEVGGQFSYEQYF; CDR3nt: TGTGCCAGCAGTGAAGTAGGGGGCCAATTCTCCTACGAGCAGTACTTC
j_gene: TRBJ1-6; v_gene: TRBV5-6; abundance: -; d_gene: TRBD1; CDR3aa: CASSSSRDSNSPLHF; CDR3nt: TGTGCCAGCAGCTCGAGCCGGGACAGCAATTCACCCCTCCACTTT
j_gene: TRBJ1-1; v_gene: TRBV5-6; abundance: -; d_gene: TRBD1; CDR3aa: CASRPGQGGLNTEAFF; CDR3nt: TGTGCCAGCAGACCCGGACAGGGAGGATTGAACACTGAAGCTTTCTTT
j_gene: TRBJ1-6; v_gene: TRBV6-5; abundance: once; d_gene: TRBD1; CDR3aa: CASSSIRDRRSPLHF; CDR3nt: TGTGCCAGCAGTTCCATCCGGGACAGGCGTTCACCCCTCCACTTT
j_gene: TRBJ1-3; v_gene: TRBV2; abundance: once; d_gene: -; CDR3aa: CASSEEKRGTGNTIYF; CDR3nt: TGTGCCAGCAGTGAAGAGAAAAGGGGCACCGGAAACACCATATATTTT
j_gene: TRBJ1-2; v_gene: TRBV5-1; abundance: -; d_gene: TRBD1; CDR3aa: CASRQGDYGYTF; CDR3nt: TGCGCCAGTCGTCAGGGGGACTATGGCTACACCTTC
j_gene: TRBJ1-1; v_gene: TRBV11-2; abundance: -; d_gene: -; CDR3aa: CASSLGFWEEAFF; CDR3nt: TGTGCCAGCAGCTTGGGGTTCTGGGAGGAAGCTTTCTTT
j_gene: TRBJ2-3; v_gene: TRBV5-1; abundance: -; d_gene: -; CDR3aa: CASSFRLAGWDTQYF; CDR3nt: TGCGCCAGCAGCTTCCGACTGGCGGGGTGGGATACGCAGTATTTT
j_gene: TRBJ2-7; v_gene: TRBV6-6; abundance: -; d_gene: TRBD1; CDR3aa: CASSYIHTGQGYEQYF; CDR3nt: TGTGCCAGCAGTTACATTCATACGGGACAGGGATACGAGCAGTACTTC
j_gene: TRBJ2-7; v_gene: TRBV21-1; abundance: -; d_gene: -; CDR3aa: CASSNRLRGQGCNEQYF; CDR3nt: TGTGCCAGCAGCAATCGGTTGAGGGGACAGGGGTGTAACGAGCAGTACTTC
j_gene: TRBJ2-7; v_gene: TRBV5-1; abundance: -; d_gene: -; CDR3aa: CASSLAAAGGNEQYF; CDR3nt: TGCGCCAGCAGCTTGGCCGCTGCAGGGGGGAACGAGCAGTACTTC
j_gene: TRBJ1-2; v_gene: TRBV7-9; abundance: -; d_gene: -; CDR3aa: CASSSTARGYTF; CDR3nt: TGTGCCAGCAGCTCGACAGCGAGAGGCTACACCTTC
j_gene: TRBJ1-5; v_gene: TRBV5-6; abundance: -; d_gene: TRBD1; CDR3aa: CASSQGESNQPQHF; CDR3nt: TGTGCCAGCAGCCAGGGGGAAAGCAATCAGCCCCAGCATTTT
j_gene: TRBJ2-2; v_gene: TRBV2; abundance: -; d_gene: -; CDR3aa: CASTGGTNTGELFF; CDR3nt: TGTGCCAGCACGGGCGGGACGAACACCGGGGAGCTGTTTTTT
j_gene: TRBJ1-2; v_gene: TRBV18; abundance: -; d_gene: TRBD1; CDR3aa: CASSTAGTALTTNYGYTF; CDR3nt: TGTGCCAGCTCGACCGCCGGGACAGCACTTACCACTAACTATGGCTACACCTTC
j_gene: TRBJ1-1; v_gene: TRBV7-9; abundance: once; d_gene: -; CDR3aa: CASSPEFTGTEAFF; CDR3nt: TGTGCCAGCAGCCCCGAGTTCACGGGGACTGAAGCTTTCTTT
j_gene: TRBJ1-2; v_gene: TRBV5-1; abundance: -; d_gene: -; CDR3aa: CASSHRAAENYGYTF; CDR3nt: TGCGCCAGCAGCCACAGGGCCGCCGAGAACTATGGCTACACCTTC
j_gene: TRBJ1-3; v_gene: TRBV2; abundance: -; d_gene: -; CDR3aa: CASSGQGSSGNTIYF; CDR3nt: TGTGCCAGCAGTGGTCAGGGGAGCTCTGGAAACACCATATATTTT
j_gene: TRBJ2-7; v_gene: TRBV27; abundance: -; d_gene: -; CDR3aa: CASSPRPSSYEQYF; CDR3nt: TGTGCCAGCAGTCCTAGACCTAGCTCCTACGAGCAGTACTTC